Included here is one T cell receptor beta chain sequence, with context. The specificity of this receptor is unknown. Base qualities are missing; no much larger clone stands one base away. Unmatched junction bases come to 3, with V trimmed by 2 bases and J by 5 bases. CDR1 SGHTA and CDR2 FQGTGA are derived from the germline V gene. Including cysteine and phenylalanine, the CDR3 has 16 amino acids. The sequence is cut down to CDR3 DNA, 48 bases in frame from base 1. These data come from a study of blood T cells in healthy people across ages (dated by TCRdb to the mid-2010s). Regarding the research as a whole: In model experiments, template switching captured roughly one uniquely barcoded TCR beta cDNA molecule for every two T cells. Using deep sequencing normalized with unique cDNA molecular identifiers, the study measured how TCR beta repertoire diversity changes with age. The donors were divided into four age groups: young (average around 16 years), middle-aged (roughly 42), aged (approximately 62) and long-lived (around 80). To avoid experimental bias, donors of different ages were randomly spread across the sequencing lanes. The study analyzed two additional independent replicas of 1 million unique cDNA reads from the same blood draw for two donors, one aged 18 to 30 and one aged 80 or older.

General findings and caveats noted by the study authors: Observed TCR beta diversity correlated strongly with the percentage of naive T cells measured by flow cytometry. As age increased, observed TCR beta diversity per million T cells dropped in a roughly linear way, and a significant reduction was already evident by age around 41. Estimates of total diversity based on one million sequenced T cells were considered lower bounds and underestimates. Because profiling used bulk unsorted PBMCs, naive and antigen-experienced compartments could not be compared conclusively. Compared with the aged group, the long-lived group had more naive CD4+ T cells, fewer expanded clones and increased TCR diversity, a pattern suggesting age selection. Because the CMV infection status of the donors was unknown, age-related changes in expanded clonotypes may potentially have been confounded.

Donors were 30 to 45 systemically healthy Caucasian individuals from Russia aged 6 to 90 years. Around 10 milliliters of peripheral blood were drawn from each donor into EDTA-treated Vacutainer tubes. Ficoll-Paque density-gradient centrifugation was used to isolate PBMCs, with at least 7 million per sample. Trizol reagent was used to extract total RNA from the PBMCs, yielding at least 5.5 micrograms per sample. Naive CD45RAhigh/CD27high T cell percentages were measured by flow cytometry on a PBMC aliquot from every donor. The library was built by means of 5' RACE. TCRdb shows the sequencer as Illumina HiSeq 2500. The second PCR ran for roughly 7 to 12 cycles and used a J-beta primer mix along with a sample-barcoded 5' primer. A unique molecular identifier was introduced onto each TCR beta cDNA molecule by a template-switch 5' adaptor carrying 12 random nucleotides. Each sample yielded at least 2.5 million CDR3-containing paired-end reads. First-strand cDNA synthesis was performed from all RNA using the Mint cDNA synthesis kit, with priming by a TRBC-specific oligonucleotide. Following uracil-DNA glycosylase treatment, a first 18-cycle PCR with universal primers M1SS and BC2_uni_R was performed on all cDNA. Per the source publication's procedure: Each sample was normalized by randomly selecting 1 million high-quality reads, each carrying a distinct molecular identifier. Reads sharing molecular identifiers were discarded rather than binned into consensus sequences. MiTCR, set to a Q25 quality threshold and the strictest error-elimination algorithm, was used for CDR3 identification, clonotype clustering and error correction. Lower-bound total TCR beta diversity was estimated with a nonparametric unseen species model using Euler transformation. TCRdb trimmed the raw reads at Q25, called clones with MiXCR and kept productive beta chains. Rows matching on CDR3 protein sequence are summarized as one entry with the most common DNA and genes. The authors' filters were not applied to this entry. For this sample there are about 1 million distinct CDR3 sequences; around 43% appear just once. The top ten hold approximately 17% of the sample.

The rearrangement joined TRBV7-3 to TRBJ2-3; TRBD2 matches 14 bases in the middle. Material for sequencing was blood. The sequence was obtained from a woman aged 60-70 years in good health. In nucleotides, the sequence is TGTGCCAGCAGCTTACCGGGGACTAGCGGGAGAGATACGCAGTATTTT. This yields the protein CASSLPGTSGRDTQYF. Reference TRBV7-3 and TRBJ2-3 genes cover what lies past the CDR3, so the full variable domain is GAGVSQTPSNKVTEKGKYVELRCDPISGHTALYWYRQSLGQGPEFLIYFQGTGAADDSGLPNDRFFAVRPEGSVSTLKIQRTERGDSAVYLCASSLPGTSGRDTQYFGPGTRLTVL.